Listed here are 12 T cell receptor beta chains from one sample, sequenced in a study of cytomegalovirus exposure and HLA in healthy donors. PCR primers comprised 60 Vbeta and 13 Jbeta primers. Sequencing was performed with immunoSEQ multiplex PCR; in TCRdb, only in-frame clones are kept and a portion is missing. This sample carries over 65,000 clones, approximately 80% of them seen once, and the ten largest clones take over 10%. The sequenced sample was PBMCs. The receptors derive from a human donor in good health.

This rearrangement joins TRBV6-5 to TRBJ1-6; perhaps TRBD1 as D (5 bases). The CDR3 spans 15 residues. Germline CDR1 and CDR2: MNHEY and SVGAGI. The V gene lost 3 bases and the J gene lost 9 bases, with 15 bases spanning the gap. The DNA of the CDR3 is TGTGCCAGCAGTTATGGGGCAGGGCGGACTTCACCCCTCCACTTT. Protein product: CASSYGAGRTSPLHF.

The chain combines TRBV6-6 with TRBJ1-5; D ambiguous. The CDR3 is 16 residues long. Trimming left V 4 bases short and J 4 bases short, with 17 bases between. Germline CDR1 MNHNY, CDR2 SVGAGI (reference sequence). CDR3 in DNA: TGTGCCAGCAGTTCCCCACTTCGGGGTGTGAATCAGCCCCAGCATTTT. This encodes CASSSPLRGVNQPQHF.

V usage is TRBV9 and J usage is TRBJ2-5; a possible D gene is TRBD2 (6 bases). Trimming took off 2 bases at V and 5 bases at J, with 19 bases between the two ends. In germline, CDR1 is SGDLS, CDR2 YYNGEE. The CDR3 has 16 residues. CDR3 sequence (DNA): TGTGCCAGCAGCGTGGCCGCGGGGCGGGTCGGGGAGACCCAGTACTTC. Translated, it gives CASSVAAGRVGETQYF.

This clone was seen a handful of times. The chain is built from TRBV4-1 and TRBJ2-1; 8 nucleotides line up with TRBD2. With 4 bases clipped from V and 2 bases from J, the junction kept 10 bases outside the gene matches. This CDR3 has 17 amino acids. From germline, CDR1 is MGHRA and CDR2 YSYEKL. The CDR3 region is CASSLRPGLGAYNEQFF. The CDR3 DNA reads TGCGCCAGCAGCCTACGACCGGGACTAGGGGCCTACAATGAGCAGTTCTTC.

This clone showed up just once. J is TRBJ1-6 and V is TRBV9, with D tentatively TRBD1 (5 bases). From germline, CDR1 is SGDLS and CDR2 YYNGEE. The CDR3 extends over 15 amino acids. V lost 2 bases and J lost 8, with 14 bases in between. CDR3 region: CASSVTQVPDSPLHF. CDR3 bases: TGTGCCAGCAGCGTGACACAGGTACCTGATTCACCCCTCCACTTT.

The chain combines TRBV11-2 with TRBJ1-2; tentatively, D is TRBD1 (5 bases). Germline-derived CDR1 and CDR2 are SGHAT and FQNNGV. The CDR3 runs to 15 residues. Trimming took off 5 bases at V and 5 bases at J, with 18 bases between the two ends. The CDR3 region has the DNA TGTGCCAGCAGCCCCCCGGCGGGGGTTGAGTATGGCTACACCTTC. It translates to CASSPPAGVEYGYTF.

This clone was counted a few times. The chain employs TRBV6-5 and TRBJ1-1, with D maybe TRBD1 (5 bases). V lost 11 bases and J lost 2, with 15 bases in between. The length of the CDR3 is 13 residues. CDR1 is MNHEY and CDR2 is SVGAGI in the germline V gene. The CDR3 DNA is TGTGCCGGCCCCCGGGGACTAAACACTGAAGCTTTCTTT. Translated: CAGPRGLNTEAFF.

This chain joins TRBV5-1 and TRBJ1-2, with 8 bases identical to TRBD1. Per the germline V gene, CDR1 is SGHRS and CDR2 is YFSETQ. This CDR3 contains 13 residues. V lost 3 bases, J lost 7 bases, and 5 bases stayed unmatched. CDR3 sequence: CASSSSTGGGYTF. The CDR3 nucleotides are TGCGCCAGCAGCTCATCTACAGGGGGTGGCTACACCTTC. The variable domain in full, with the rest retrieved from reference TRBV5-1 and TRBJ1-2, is KAGVTQTPRYLIKTRGQQVTLSCSPISGHRSVSWYQQTPGQGLQFLFEYFSETQRNKGNFPGRFSGRQFSNSRSEMNVSTLELGDSALYLCASSSSTGGGYTFGSGTRLTVV.

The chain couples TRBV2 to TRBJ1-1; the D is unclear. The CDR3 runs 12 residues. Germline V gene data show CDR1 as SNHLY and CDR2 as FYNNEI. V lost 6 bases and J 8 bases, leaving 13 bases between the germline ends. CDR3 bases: TGTGCCAGCAGACAAGTGGGAGAAGAAGCTTTCTTT. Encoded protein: CASRQVGEEAFF. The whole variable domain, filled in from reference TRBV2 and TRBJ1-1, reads EPEVTQTPSHQVTQMGQEVILRCVPISNHLYFYWYRQILGQKVEFLVSFYNNEISEKSEIFDDQFSVERPDGSNFTLKIRSTKLEDSAMYFCASRQVGEEAFFGQGTRLTVV.

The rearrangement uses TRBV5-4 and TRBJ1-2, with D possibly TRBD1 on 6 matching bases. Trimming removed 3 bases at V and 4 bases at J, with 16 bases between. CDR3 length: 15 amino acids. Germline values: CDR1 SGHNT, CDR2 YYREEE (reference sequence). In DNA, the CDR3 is TGTGCCAGCAGCTCAAAAACCACAGGGACCTATGGCTACACCTTC. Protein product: CASSSKTTGTYGYTF.

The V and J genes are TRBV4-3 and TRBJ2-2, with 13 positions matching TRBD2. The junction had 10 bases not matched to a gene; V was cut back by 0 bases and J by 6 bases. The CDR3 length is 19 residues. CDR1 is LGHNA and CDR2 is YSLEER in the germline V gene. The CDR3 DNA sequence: TGCGCCAGCAGCCAAGACGGACTAGCGGGGGCGGATGGCGCCGGGGAGCTGTTTTTT. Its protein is CASSQDGLAGADGAGELFF.

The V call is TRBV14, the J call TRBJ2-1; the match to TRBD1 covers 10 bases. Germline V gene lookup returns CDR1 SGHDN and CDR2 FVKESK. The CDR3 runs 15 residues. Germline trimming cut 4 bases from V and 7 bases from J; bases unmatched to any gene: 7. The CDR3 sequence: CASSLRGQGFNEQFF. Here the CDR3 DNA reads TGTGCCAGCAGCCTTAGGGGACAGGGGTTTAATGAGCAGTTCTTC.